The 32 T cell receptor beta chains below were found in one sample sequenced in a study of PD-L1 blockade in urothelial cancer. Repertoires were generated with immunoSEQ multiplex PCR, while TCRdb's copy carries only in-frame clones and drops some. The sample holds about 72,000 clones, roughly 90% seen once. Time point indicated: pretreatment peripheral blood. Source: PBMCs, taken around atezolizumab (anti-PD-L1) treatment. These receptors all stem from a man in his 70s with urothelial cancer.

This rearrangement joins TRBV11-2 to TRBJ2-6; D is undetermined. The V gene lost 0 bases and the J gene lost 1 base, with 7 bases spanning the gap. CDR1 SGHAT and CDR2 FQNNGV come from the germline V gene. The CDR3 loop spans 16 amino acids. The CDR3 protein is CASSLDRVSGANVLTF. CDR3 sequence (DNA): TGTGCCAGCAGCTTAGACCGGGTTTCTGGGGCCAACGTCCTGACTTTC.

The chain carries TRBV27 and TRBJ2-3; 8 bases are shared with TRBD1. The V and J ends lost 5 bases and 6 bases, in that order; junction bases with no gene match: 4. This CDR3 contains 13 residues. CDR1 is MNHEY, CDR2 SMNVEV, per germline (reference sequence). The CDR3 sequence: CASSPQGADTQYF. In DNA, the CDR3 is TGTGCCAGCAGTCCCCAGGGGGCGGATACGCAGTATTTT.

The chain joins TRBV18 to TRBJ2-7; D is perhaps TRBD1 (5 bases). CDR1 and CDR2 from the germline V gene are KGHSH and LQKENI. V shed 4 bases and J shed 4 bases, with 8 bases lying between them. The CDR3 has 12 residues. Here the CDR3 reads CASSLQGYEQYF. Written as DNA, the CDR3 is TGTGCCAGCTCACTCCAGGGTTACGAGCAGTACTTC.

About this clone: A read error may produce the germline difference seen at one junction end. V is TRBV15 and J is TRBJ2-4, with D possibly being TRBD2 (6 bases). This CDR3 is built from 13 residues. Germline V gives CDR1 LNHNV, CDR2 YYDKDF (reference sequence). The CDR3 reads CATSRGGDSEGHF. The CDR3 bases are TGTGCCACCAGCAGAGGCGGCGATTCGGAGGGGCACTTC.

CDR3 DNA: TGTGCCAGCAGCTTAAGGATAATAGCGGGAGTAGGAGAGACCCAGTACTTC. Protein product: CASSLRIIAGVGETQYF. The gene calls are TRBV5-4 and TRBJ2-5, with 9 nucleotides matching TRBD2. The CDR3 is made up of 17 amino acids. The V segment lost 2 bases and the J segment 4 bases; nucleotides outside the gene matches: 12. CDR1 and CDR2 from the germline V gene are SGHNT and YYREEE (reference sequence). Variable domain in full (rest from reference TRBV5-4 and TRBJ2-5): ETGVTQSPTHLIKTRGQQVTLRCSSQSGHNTVSWYQQALGQGPQFIFQYYREEENGRGNFPPRFSGLQFPNYSSELNVNALELDDSALYLCASSLRIIAGVGETQYFGPGTRLLVL.

The DNA for the CDR3 is TGTGCCAGCAGCAATATTAACTACGAGCAGTACTTC. Protein: CASSNINYEQYF. The rearrangement joins TRBV7-9 to TRBJ2-7; D ambiguous. The CDR3 sequence is 12 residues long. Germline-derived CDR1 and CDR2 are SEHNR and FQNEAQ (reference sequence). Trimming took off 5 bases at V and 3 bases at J, with 8 bases between the two ends.

The V call is TRBV18, the J call TRBJ2-2, with D uncertain. Germline CDR1 reads KGHSH; CDR2 reads LQKENI. Trimming removed 6 bases at V and 6 bases at J, with 8 bases between. This CDR3 has 12 amino acids. The CDR3 nucleotides read TGTGCCAGCTCCCCTTATCCCGGGGAGCTGTTTTTT. Its translation: CASSPYPGELFF.

The gene calls are TRBV28 and TRBJ2-2; no firm D call. V lost 6 bases to trimming and J lost 1 base, with 9 bases between them. Germline CDR1 MDHEN, CDR2 SYDVKM. The length of the CDR3 is 14 residues. The CDR3, as DNA: TGTGCCAGCAGGAAGGAGATGAACACCGGGGAGCTGTTTTTT. Translation: CASRKEMNTGELFF.

This sequence joins TRBV5-3 and TRBJ2-3, with a weak D call TRBD2 (6 bases). TRBV5-3 is assigned to the ORF class and has an uncertain function. CDR3 length: 15 amino acids. V was trimmed by 0 bases and J by 2 bases, leaving 10 bases between them. In nucleotides, the CDR3 is TGTGCCAGAAGCTTGGGTGGGAGGAACACAGATACGCAGTATTTT. Translation: CARSLGGRNTDTQYF.

This clone was observed once. V usage is TRBV2 and J usage is TRBJ2-5, with 10 bases identical to TRBD1. This CDR3 comprises 14 residues. Trimming at V came to 7 bases and at J to 7 bases, leaving 9 bases not matched to a gene. The V gene's germline CDR1 is SNHLY and CDR2 FYNNEI. The CDR3 region has the DNA TGTGCCAGCACAATGACAGGGGGCGTTGGGACCCAGTACTTC. Translation gives CASTMTGGVGTQYF.

V and J are TRBV27 and TRBJ2-7; 8 bases match TRBD1. V shed 3 bases and J 4 bases; nucleotides not matched to a gene: 8. Germline CDR1 and CDR2: MNHEY and SMNVEV (reference sequence). The CDR3 loop spans 15 amino acids. The CDR3 DNA is TGTGCCAGCAGTTTGAGGAGGCAGGGGGCGTACGAGCAGTACTTC. This gives the protein CASSLRRQGAYEQYF.

This clone appeared a single time. V usage is TRBV6-4 and J usage is TRBJ2-1; possibly TRBD2 for D (6 bases). In germline, CDR1 is MRHNA, CDR2 SNTAGT. V lost 0 bases and J lost 5, with 11 bases in between. The CDR3 has 15 amino acids. CDR3 region: CASSDSLEGHNEQFF. The CDR3 nucleotides are TGTGCCAGCAGTGACTCATTGGAGGGCCACAATGAGCAGTTCTTC.

V and J are TRBV9 and TRBJ2-7; D perhaps matches TRBD1 (7 bases). V lost 6 bases and J lost 9, with 22 bases in between. Germline CDR1 reads SGDLS; CDR2 reads YYNGEE. The CDR3 spans 14 residues. The CDR3 here is CASNPHRTGLSQYF. In DNA, the CDR3 is TGTGCCAGCAACCCCCACCGGACAGGACTATCGCAGTACTTC.

The rearrangement uses TRBV2 and TRBJ2-2, with TRBD2 matching 9 bases. The CDR3 has 16 amino acids. Trimming removed 2 bases from V and 7 bases from J; junction bases left unmatched: 8. The germline gives CDR1 SNHLY, CDR2 FYNNEI. The CDR3 region is CASSEMGLAGGGELFF. CDR3 coding DNA: TGTGCCAGCAGTGAAATGGGACTAGCAGGCGGCGGGGAGCTGTTTTTT.

The chain uses TRBV25-1 and TRBJ2-1, with a tentative D call TRBD1 (5 bases). This CDR3 is built from 14 residues. V dropped 2 bases and J dropped 6 bases, with 11 bases sitting between them. From germline, CDR1 is MGHDK and CDR2 SYGVNS. The CDR3, as DNA: TGTGCCAGCAGTGAAGCTGCGACAGTCAATGAGCAGTTCTTC. As protein: CASSEAATVNEQFF.

The CDR3 spells CASSSGQGGNQPQHF. DNA of the CDR3: TGTGCCAGCAGCTCCGGACAGGGCGGCAATCAGCCCCAGCATTTT. The chain is built from TRBV28 and TRBJ1-5; 8 bases fit TRBD1. Germline V gives CDR1 MDHEN, CDR2 SYDVKM. Trimming at V came to 6 bases and at J to 2 bases, leaving 6 bases not matched to a gene. The CDR3 length is 15 residues.

The rearrangement joins TRBV5-6 to TRBJ2-7; perhaps TRBD1 as D (6 bases). The CDR3 sequence is 13 residues long. Germline assignment: CDR1 SGHDT and CDR2 YYEEEE. Between the trimmed V and J ends, which lost 7 bases and 6 bases, there was a span of 17 bases. The CDR3 loop is CASSTIKGGEQYF. The CDR3 bases are TGTGCCAGCTCGACCATCAAAGGGGGCGAGCAGTACTTC.

CDR3 protein: CASSLGGAPRSTEAFF. CDR3 nucleotides: TGTGCCAGCAGCTTGGGGGGCGCCCCCAGGAGCACTGAAGCTTTCTTT. The chain couples TRBV5-4 to TRBJ1-1; maybe TRBD1 (5 bases). V was clipped by 0 bases and J by 4 bases, with 16 bases between them. From germline, CDR1 is SGHNT and CDR2 YYREEE (reference sequence). The CDR3 is 16 residues long.

This chain uses TRBV7-8 with TRBJ2-1, with TRBD2 matching 7 bases. The ends lost 5 bases at V and 0 bases at J; junction bases unmatched: 16. The germline CDR1 and CDR2 sequences are SGHVS and FQNEAQ. The CDR3 spans 19 residues. CDR3: CASSPRRASGWSSYNEQFF. CDR3 coding DNA: TGTGCCAGCAGCCCCAGGAGGGCTAGCGGATGGAGCTCCTACAATGAGCAGTTCTTC.

This clone was seen just once. This chain uses TRBV13 with TRBJ2-3, with 10 bases lining up with TRBD2. The CDR3 runs to 19 residues. Germline V gives CDR1 PRHDT, CDR2 FYEKMQ (reference sequence). V gave up 1 base and J gave up 2 bases; unmatched junction bases: 12. The CDR3: CASSLVGIAGGLITDTQYF. CDR3 bases: TGTGCCAGCAGCTTAGTTGGTATAGCGGGAGGCCTGATCACAGATACGCAGTATTTT.

This chain uses TRBV28 with TRBJ1-5; TRBD1 matches at 9 bases. The germline gives CDR1 MDHEN, CDR2 SYDVKM. The CDR3 runs 15 residues. V was clipped by 4 bases and J by 7 bases; unmatched bases: 8. For the CDR3, the DNA is TGTGCCAGCAGTTCAGAACAGGGGGCGAGGCAGCCCCAGCATTTT. As protein: CASSSEQGARQPQHF.

This clone turned up a few times. V gene TRBV18 combines with J gene TRBJ2-1; no reliable D call. Per germline, CDR1 KGHSH and CDR2 LQKENI. Trimming left V 3 bases short and J 8 bases short, with 17 bases between. CDR3 size: 15 residues. The chain's CDR3 is CASSPQDSRMDEQFF. The CDR3 bases are TGTGCCAGCTCACCCCAGGATTCACGAATGGATGAGCAGTTCTTC.

The chain carries TRBV19 and TRBJ1-3; no clear D. CDR3 length equals 14 residues. V lost 5 bases to trimming and J lost 0 bases, with 8 bases between them. From germline, CDR1 is LNHDA and CDR2 SQIVND (reference sequence). The CDR3 nucleotides read TGTGCCAGTAGTGCGGTGAGCTCTGGAAACACCATATATTTT. Protein: CASSAVSSGNTIYF.

V and J are TRBV5-5 and TRBJ2-3; D gene uncertain. Germline V gene sequence: CDR1 SGHKS, CDR2 YYEKEE (reference sequence). V was clipped by 0 bases and J by 2 bases, with 7 bases between them. The CDR3 length is 14 residues. DNA for the CDR3: TGTGCCAGCAGCTTGGCCCTTCCCACAGATACGCAGTATTTT. The encoded protein is CASSLALPTDTQYF. Full variable domain (remainder filled in from reference TRBV5-5 and TRBJ2-3): DAGVTQSPTHLIKTRGQQVTLRCSPISGHKSVSWYQQVLGQGPQFIFQYYEKEERGRGNFPDRFSARQFPNYSSELNVNALLLGDSALYLCASSLALPTDTQYFGPGTRLTVL.

The chain links TRBV6-4 to TRBJ2-7; the match to TRBD1 covers 7 bases. V gave up 6 bases and J gave up 7 bases; unmatched junction bases: 9. The CDR3 runs 13 residues. CDR1 is MRHNA and CDR2 is SNTAGT in the germline V gene. CDR3 in DNA: TGTGCCAGCAGCGAGGACAGGTCGTCGGAGCAGTACTTC. Residues: CASSEDRSSEQYF.

The genes are TRBV29-1 and TRBJ1-4; a possible D gene is TRBD1 (6 bases). CDR1 and CDR2 from the germline V gene are SQVTM and ANQGSEA. The V end lost 6 bases, the J end lost 5 bases, and 19 bases lay between the germline ends. The CDR3 extends over 15 amino acids. CDR3 protein: CSVSWPTGGNEKLFF. The CDR3 coding sequence is TGCAGCGTGTCGTGGCCGACAGGAGGCAATGAAAAACTGTTTTTT. The full variable domain, rest sourced from reference TRBV29-1 and TRBJ1-4, is SAVISQKPSRDICQRGTSLTIQCQVDSQVTMMFWYRQQPGQSLTLIATANQGSEATYESGFVIDKFPISRPNLTFSTLTVSNMSPEDSSIYLCSVSWPTGGNEKLFFGSGTQLSVL.

The V and J genes are TRBV27 and TRBJ1-5, with D maybe TRBD1 (6 bases). There are 12 residues in the CDR3. V was shortened by 4 bases and J by 11 bases, with 12 bases between the two germline ends. Per germline, CDR1 MNHEY and CDR2 SMNVEV (reference sequence). DNA for the CDR3: TGTGCCAGCAGTTCCCTGACAGGTGCCCAGCATTTT. It codes for CASSSLTGAQHF.

This chain uses TRBV15 with TRBJ2-7, with 7 nucleotides matching TRBD1. J gave up 3 bases and V 6 bases, and 8 bases lay outside the gene matches. CDR1 is LNHNV, CDR2 YYDKDF, per germline (reference sequence). The CDR3 runs 14 residues. This CDR3 is CATSPSGTDYEQYF. DNA for the CDR3: TGTGCCACCAGTCCCTCCGGGACAGACTACGAGCAGTACTTC.

The V gene is TRBV11-2, the J gene TRBJ2-7, with 7 nucleotides matching TRBD1. The V segment lost 5 bases and the J segment 3 bases; nucleotides outside the gene matches: 7. Germline values: CDR1 SGHAT, CDR2 FQNNGV. This CDR3 contains 14 residues. CDR3 bases: TGTGCCAGCAGCACAACGACAGGGAACTACGAGCAGTACTTC. It specifies CASSTTTGNYEQYF.

V and J are TRBV9 and TRBJ1-2, with D possibly TRBD1 on 5 matching bases. The CDR3 extends over 14 amino acids. V lost 4 bases, J lost 4 bases, and 14 bases lay in between. Germline V gene sequence: CDR1 SGDLS, CDR2 YYNGEE. CDR3 protein: CASSPSQVLYGYTF. CDR3 sequence (DNA): TGTGCCAGCAGCCCCTCACAGGTTCTCTATGGCTACACCTTC.

This clone was observed a single time. The V and J genes are TRBV2 and TRBJ1-4, with 7 bases that match TRBD1. J gave up 4 bases and V 1 base, and 3 bases lay outside the gene matches. This CDR3 region has 15 residues. Germline assignment: CDR1 SNHLY and CDR2 FYNNEI. CDR3 bases: TGTGCCAGCAGTGAAGGTGGACAGGTTAATGAAAAACTGTTTTTT. Protein product: CASSEGGQVNEKLFF.

Only one count was recorded for this clone. The chain has TRBV19 and TRBJ2-2; 10 bases fit TRBD1. V gave up 6 bases and J gave up 5 bases; unmatched junction bases: 12. The CDR3 is 17 residues long. Germline values: CDR1 LNHDA, CDR2 SQIVND (reference sequence). CDR3 coding DNA: TGTGCCAGTAGAACATCCGGGACAGGGGTCATGACCGGGGAGCTGTTTTTT. This sequence encodes CASRTSGTGVMTGELFF.